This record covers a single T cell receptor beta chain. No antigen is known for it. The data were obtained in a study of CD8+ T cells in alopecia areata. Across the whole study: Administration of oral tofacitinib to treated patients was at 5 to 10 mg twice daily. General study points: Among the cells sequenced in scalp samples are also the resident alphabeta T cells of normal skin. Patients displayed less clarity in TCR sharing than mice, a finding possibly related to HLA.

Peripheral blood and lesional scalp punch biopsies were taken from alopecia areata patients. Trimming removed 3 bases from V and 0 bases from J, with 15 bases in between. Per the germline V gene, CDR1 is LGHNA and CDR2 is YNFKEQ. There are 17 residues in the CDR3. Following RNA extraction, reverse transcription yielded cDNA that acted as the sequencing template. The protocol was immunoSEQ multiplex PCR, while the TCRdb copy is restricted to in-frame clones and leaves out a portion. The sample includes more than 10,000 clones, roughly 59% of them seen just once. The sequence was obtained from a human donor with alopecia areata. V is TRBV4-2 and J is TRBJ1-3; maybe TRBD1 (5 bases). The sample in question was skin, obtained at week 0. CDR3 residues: CASSQSRQKSSGNTIYF. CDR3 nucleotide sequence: TGTGCCAGCAGCCAGTCACGACAGAAGAGCTCTGGAAACACCATATATTTT.